This is a list of T cell receptor beta chains from one sample in a study of technical replicates of blood from a handful of donors. Using immunoSEQ multiplex PCR, the repertoire was profiled, and TCRdb retains in-frame clones only, with some absent. Of approximately 60,000 clones in the sample, about 90% were seen once. The source material was PBMCs. The receptors shown here come from a human donor in good health. Some clones in this sample may be carry-over from other donors' samples. CDR3s leave out the opening cysteine and the closing phenylalanine or tryptophan.

j_call v_call cdr3_aa
TRBJ1-1 TRBV5-1 ASSAQGGNTEAF
TRBJ1-1 TRBV29-1 SVDRVGAEAF
TRBJ1-5 TRBV5-8 ASSLLDQPQH
TRBJ1-1 TRBV7-9 ASSIADRGEAF
TRBJ2-7 TRBV14 ASSQILDEQY
TRBJ2-7 TRBV11-2 ASSFRQGNEQY
TRBJ1-5 TRBV19 ASSNTGASNQPQH
TRBJ1-2 TRBV5-1 ASSLREGLKGYT
TRBJ2-1 TRBV5-4 ASSPDRGSTQF
TRBJ1-1 TRBV7-9 ASSFGQVNTEAF
TRBJ1-4 TRBV9 ASSVGLNEKLF
TRBJ1-2 TRBV6-5 ASSYSRQTGSGGYT
TRBJ2-5 TRBV7-2 ASSLVAGGWVETQY
TRBJ2-7 TRBV13 ASSLGRGGESYEQY
TRBJ1-6 TRBV7-3 ASSTAYNSPLH
TRBJ1-2 TRBV29-1 SVEGGGSSGYT
TRBJ1-4 TRBV10-1 ASSESTGSATNEKLF
TRBJ1-2 TRBV18 ASSQDSSYGYT
TRBJ2-7 TRBV30 AWSLAGAGRSSYEQY
TRBJ2-6 TRBV6-9 ASSYPACGANVLT
TRBJ1-5 TRBV5-1 ASSREGAEPQH
TRBJ1-2 TRBV7-8 ASSLRGGPYGYT
TRBJ1-2 TRBV7-2 ASSYPGQGYYGYT
TRBJ1-1 TRBV5-6 ASSLRDSPRAEAF
TRBJ1-2 TRBV7-9 ASSLRGQGVFDGYT
TRBJ2-5 TRBV6-1 ASSGQIQETQY
TRBJ2-3 TRBV6-5 ASSIRDSGTDTQY